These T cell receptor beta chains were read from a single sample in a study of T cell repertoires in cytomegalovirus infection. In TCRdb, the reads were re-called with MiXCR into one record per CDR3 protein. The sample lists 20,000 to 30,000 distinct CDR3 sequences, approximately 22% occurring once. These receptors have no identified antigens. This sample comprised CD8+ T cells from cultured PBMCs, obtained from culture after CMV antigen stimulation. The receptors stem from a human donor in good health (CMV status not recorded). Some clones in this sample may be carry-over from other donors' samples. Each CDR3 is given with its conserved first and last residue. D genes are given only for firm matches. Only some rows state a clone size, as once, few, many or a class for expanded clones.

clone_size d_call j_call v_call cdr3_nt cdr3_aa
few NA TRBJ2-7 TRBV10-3 TGTGCCGCCCGACCAGAATATCCCGTCTACGAGCAGTACTTC CAARPEYPVYEQYF
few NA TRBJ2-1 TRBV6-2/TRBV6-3 TGTGCCAGCAGCCCCTATAGCCGCAATGAGCAGTTCTTC CASSPYSRNEQFF
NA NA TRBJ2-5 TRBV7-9 TGTGCCAGCAGCGCTTTGGTAACCCAGTACTTC CASSALVTQYF
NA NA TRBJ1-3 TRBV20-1 TGCAGTGCTAGAAAAACGGGGGGATCTGGAAACACCATATATTTT CSARKTGGSGNTIYF
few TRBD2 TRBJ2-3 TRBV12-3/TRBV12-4 TGTGCCAGCAGTTTAGGTGGACTAGGAACGCAGTATTTT CASSLGGLGTQYF
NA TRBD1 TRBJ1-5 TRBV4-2 TGTGCCAGCAGCCCCGACAGGGGTCTAGGCAGGGTTCAGCCCCAGCATTTT CASSPDRGLGRVQPQHF
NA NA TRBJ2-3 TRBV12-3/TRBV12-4 TGTGCCAGCAGTGTCACACAGGTTTATGAGAGCACAGATACGCAGTATTTT CASSVTQVYESTDTQYF
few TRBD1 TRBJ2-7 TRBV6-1 TGTGCCAGCAGGGGACAGGCCTACGAGCAGTACTTC CASRGQAYEQYF
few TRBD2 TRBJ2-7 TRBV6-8 TGTGCCAGCAGTGCCGCGGGCGGGGGGCCCTACGAGCAGTACTTC CASSAAGGGPYEQYF
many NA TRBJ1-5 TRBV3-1 TGCGCCAGCAGCCAAGATCATAGCAATCAGCCCCAGCATTTT CASSQDHSNQPQHF